The next 32 T cell receptor beta chains were all read from a single sample in a study of preoperative IRX-2 immunotherapy in early breast cancer. Clones were read by immunoSEQ multiplex PCR, and TCRdb kept only the in-frame ones, dropping some. Of approximately 44,000 clones listed, about 95% were seen once; the top ten hold 1.5% to 2%. Treatment meaning: preoperative locoregional IRX-2 cytokine immunotherapy. Material: tumor tissue, obtained after IRX-2 immunotherapy. These receptor sequences come from a human donor with breast cancer.

The V and J genes are TRBV7-8 and TRBJ1-3; D ambiguous. Deletions cut 5 bases from V and 0 bases from J, with 8 bases between. Germline V lookup: CDR1 SGHVS, CDR2 FQNEAQ. This CDR3 is 14 amino acids long. Here the CDR3 reads CASSVESSGNTIYF. DNA for the CDR3: TGTGCCAGCAGCGTAGAGAGCTCTGGAAACACCATATATTTT.

This chain uses TRBV19 with TRBJ2-3, with D possibly TRBD1 on 6 matching bases. V was cut by 6 bases and J by 2 bases, with 12 bases left in between. Per the germline V gene, CDR1 is LNHDA and CDR2 is SQIVND (reference sequence). The CDR3 runs 14 residues. CDR3 DNA sequence: TGTGCCAGTAGCCCGGACAGTTACACAGATACGCAGTATTTT. Translated: CASSPDSYTDTQYF.

The chain uses TRBV6-5 and TRBJ2-1, with no clear D. Trimming took 2 bases from V and 7 from J, leaving 3 bases between them. The CDR3 is made up of 11 amino acids. Per the germline V gene, CDR1 is MNHEY and CDR2 is SVGAGI. The CDR3 reads CASSYENEQFF. The CDR3 coding sequence is TGTGCCAGCAGTTACGAGAATGAGCAGTTCTTC.

The chain has TRBV30 and TRBJ1-2; D uncertain. Germline CDR1 GTSNPN, CDR2 SVGIG (reference sequence). The CDR3 runs 13 residues. V was shortened by 0 bases and J by 4 bases, with 9 bases between the two germline ends. This CDR3 is CAWSVLKSYGYTF. DNA for the CDR3: TGTGCCTGGAGTGTACTCAAGTCCTATGGCTACACCTTC. Full variable domain (outside the CDR3, taken from reference TRBV30 and TRBJ1-2): SQTIHQWPATLVQPVGSPLSLECTVEGTSNPNLYWYRQAAGRGLQLLFYSVGIGQISSEVPQNLSASRPQDRQFILSSKKLLLSDSGFYLCAWSVLKSYGYTFGSGTRLTVV.

The chain combines TRBV6-1 with TRBJ2-5, with D hard to call. This CDR3 spans 13 amino acids. Germline CDR1 is MNHNS and CDR2 is SASEGT. Trimming removed 7 bases at V and 5 bases at J, with 14 bases between. The CDR3 DNA sequence: TGTGCCAGCACAACGCCCAGGCATGAGACCCAGTACTTC. Translating gives CASTTPRHETQYF.

V usage is TRBV7-2 and J usage is TRBJ1-1; D is undetermined. Germline V lookup: CDR1 SGHTA, CDR2 FQGNSA. Trimming stripped 1 base from V and 0 bases from J, with 6 bases between. The CDR3 has 14 residues. CDR3 sequence reads: CASSLVRVNTEAFF. CDR3 sequence (DNA): TGTGCCAGCAGCTTAGTGAGAGTGAACACTGAAGCTTTCTTT.

The chain is built from TRBV6-1 and TRBJ2-5; 11 positions match TRBD2. The CDR3 length is 15 residues. V was clipped by 3 bases and J by 5 bases; unmatched bases: 5. Per germline, CDR1 MNHNS and CDR2 SASEGT. CDR3 sequence (DNA): TGTGCCAGCAGTGATAGCGGGAGGGCCAGGGAGACCCAGTACTTC. Amino acid sequence: CASSDSGRARETQYF.

This sequence joins TRBV19 and TRBJ2-1; D is unclear. CDR3 length: 14 amino acids. The germline V gene encodes CDR1 LNHDA and CDR2 SQIVND (reference sequence). Trimming shortened V by 4 bases and J by 8 bases, and 15 bases separated the two germline ends. As DNA, the CDR3 is TGTGCCAGTAGTACCCGTCAGTCAGACTATGAGCAGTTCTTC. Amino acid sequence: CASSTRQSDYEQFF.

V and J are TRBV7-2 and TRBJ2-7, with 12 bases identical to TRBD2. The CDR3 is 15 residues long. Per the germline V gene, CDR1 is SGHTA and CDR2 is FQGNSA. The trim removed 5 bases at V and 7 bases at J, leaving 9 bases unmatched. CDR3 DNA sequence: TGTGCCAGCAGCGACGGACTAGCGGGGCTCGCAGAGCAGTACTTC. Its protein product is CASSDGLAGLAEQYF. Combining the CDR3 with reference TRBV7-2 and TRBJ2-7 gives the whole variable domain GAGVSQSPSNKVTEKGKDVELRCDPISGHTALYWYRQSLGQGLEFLIYFQGNSAPDKSGLPSDRFSAERTGGSVSTLTIQRTQQEDSAVYLCASSDGLAGLAEQYFGPGTRLTVT.

V is TRBV6-5 and J is TRBJ1-4; 7 bases line up with TRBD1. With 4 bases clipped from V and 8 bases from J, the junction kept 7 bases outside the gene matches. CDR3 length equals 14 residues. The germline gives CDR1 MNHEY, CDR2 SVGAGI. The CDR3 sequence is CASSSTGFGEKLFF. CDR3 bases: TGTGCCAGCAGTTCGACAGGGTTTGGCGAAAAACTGTTTTTT.

Only one count was recorded for this clone. The rearrangement uses TRBV5-1 and TRBJ2-1; 16 bases are shared with TRBD2. V was pared by 3 bases and J by 8 bases, with 2 bases of the junction left unmatched. The CDR3 runs to 15 residues. CDR1 is SGHRS and CDR2 is YFSETQ in the germline V gene. The CDR3 loop reads CASSWGLAGGDEQFF. In nucleotides, the CDR3 is TGCGCCAGCAGCTGGGGACTAGCGGGAGGGGATGAGCAGTTCTTC. Full variable domain (missing parts from reference TRBV5-1 and TRBJ2-1): KAGVTQTPRYLIKTRGQQVTLSCSPISGHRSVSWYQQTPGQGLQFLFEYFSETQRNKGNFPGRFSGRQFSNSRSEMNVSTLELGDSALYLCASSWGLAGGDEQFFGPGTRLTVL.

The chain has TRBV4-1 and TRBJ1-4; D is undetermined. In germline, CDR1 is MGHRA, CDR2 YSYEKL. The CDR3 runs to 15 residues. Trimming left V 4 bases short and J 2 bases short, with 11 bases between. CDR3 bases: TGCGCCAGCAGCCTCCTACACCTTACTAATGAAAAACTGTTTTTT. Translation: CASSLLHLTNEKLFF.

V usage is TRBV18 and J usage is TRBJ2-5, with TRBD2 matching over 11 bases. V shed 1 base and J 1 base; nucleotides not matched to a gene: 2. Germline V gene lookup returns CDR1 KGHSH and CDR2 LQKENI. The CDR3 runs to 16 residues. The CDR3 region is CASSPLSGGAQETQYF. The CDR3 coding sequence is TGTGCCAGCTCACCACTTAGCGGGGGGGCCCAAGAGACCCAGTACTTC.

V gene TRBV18 combines with J gene TRBJ2-5, with 7 positions matching TRBD2. The CDR3 is 13 residues long. J lost 2 bases, V lost 6 bases, and 3 bases had no gene match. Germline CDR1 KGHSH, CDR2 LQKENI. The CDR3 DNA is TGTGCCAGCTCGGGACTAACTCAAGAGACCCAGTACTTC. Protein product: CASSGLTQETQYF. Looking up the rest from reference TRBV18 and TRBJ2-5 gives the full variable domain: NAGVMQNPRHLVRRRGQEARLRCSPMKGHSHVYWYRQLPEEGLKFMVYLQKENIIDESGMPKERFSAEFPKEGPSILRIQQVVRGDSAAYFCASSGLTQETQYFGPGTRLLVL.

The chain uses TRBV25-1 and TRBJ2-7; weak D call: TRBD2 (6 bases). Germline CDR1 is MGHDK and CDR2 is SYGVNS. The CDR3 length is 14 residues. V lost 6 bases and J lost 6, with 18 bases in between. For the CDR3, the DNA is TGTGCCAGCAGGGGATTTTCTCTCGGGGGCGAGCAGTACTTC. Protein sequence: CASRGFSLGGEQYF.

The chain joins TRBV23-1 to TRBJ1-5; D unresolved. TRBV23-1 is flagged as an ORF with uncertain function. The CDR3 covers 16 residues. V was trimmed by 2 bases and J by 1 base, leaving 12 bases between them. The CDR3 spells CASSQRMDVSNQPQHF. The CDR3 DNA reads as TGCGCCAGCAGTCAACGTATGGACGTAAGCAATCAGCCCCAGCATTTT.

The gene calls are TRBV19 and TRBJ1-1; no clear D. The CDR3 consists of 11 residues. Deletions cut 7 bases from V and 7 bases from J, with 10 bases between. CDR1 is LNHDA and CDR2 is SQIVND in the germline V gene (reference sequence). CDR3 protein: CASTWGGEAFF. The CDR3 DNA follows: TGTGCCAGTACTTGGGGAGGTGAAGCTTTCTTT.

This sequence joins TRBV4-2 and TRBJ2-1; D might be TRBD2 (6 bases). The CDR3 length is 18 residues. The V gene's germline CDR1 is LGHNA and CDR2 YNFKEQ. V was trimmed by 2 bases and J by 5 bases, leaving 22 bases between them. In DNA, the CDR3 is TGTGCCAGCAGCCAATTTCTAGCGCACATAGAAGTTAACAATGAGCAGTTCTTC. It is translated as CASSQFLAHIEVNNEQFF.

The table lists this clone with a count of one. The chain couples TRBV6-1 to TRBJ2-1, with 9 bases that match TRBD2. CDR1 MNHNS and CDR2 SASEGT come from the germline V gene. J gave up 4 bases and V 0 bases, and 13 bases lay outside the gene matches. This CDR3 has 19 amino acids. CDR3: CASSEALAWGAGGYNEQFF. Here the CDR3 DNA reads TGTGCCAGCAGTGAAGCGCTAGCCTGGGGGGCGGGAGGGTACAATGAGCAGTTCTTC.

The J gene is TRBJ2-1, the V gene TRBV7-2, with D possibly matching TRBD2 (7 bases). This CDR3 is built from 16 residues. The germline CDR1 and CDR2 sequences are SGHTA and FQGNSA. V lost 6 bases and J lost 7, with 22 bases in between. CDR3 loop: CASRGGGGAVGNEQFF. The CDR3 DNA reads as TGTGCCAGCAGGGGGGGTGGGGGGGCTGTTGGGAATGAGCAGTTCTTC.

V usage is TRBV4-1 and J usage is TRBJ1-2; no reliable D call. CDR1 is MGHRA, CDR2 YSYEKL, per germline. V shed 1 base and J shed 6 bases, with 18 bases lying between them. This CDR3 contains 16 residues. The CDR3 protein is CASSQGHRVDRDGYTF. The CDR3 bases are TGCGCCAGCAGCCAAGGGCATCGGGTCGATCGGGATGGCTACACCTTC.

This clone is a singleton in its sample. The rearrangement joins TRBV6-5 to TRBJ2-1; possible D gene TRBD2, 6 bases. The CDR3 is 14 amino acids. V gave up 6 bases and J gave up 2 bases, with 11 bases separating them. In germline, CDR1 is MNHEY, CDR2 SVGAGI. CDR3 residues: CASSRGIPYNEQFF. DNA of the CDR3: TGTGCCAGCAGCCGGGGGATCCCCTACAATGAGCAGTTCTTC.

This chain connects TRBV10-3 to TRBJ2-7, with D possibly being TRBD1 or TRBD2 (5 bases each). Germline CDR1 reads ENHRY; CDR2 reads SYGVKD. This CDR3 region has 14 residues. V was cut by 5 bases and J by 3 bases, with 14 bases left in between. The CDR3 nucleotides read TGTGCCATCAGTTCCTCCGGGGCTTACTACGAGCAGTACTTC. Its translation is CAISSSGAYYEQYF.

A remark on this clone: Other DNA sequences from this sample encode an identical CDR3 as well. V usage is TRBV28 and J usage is TRBJ2-7; no definite D call. Germline V lookup: CDR1 MDHEN, CDR2 SYDVKM. The CDR3 has 11 residues. Trimming took 4 bases from V and 4 from J, leaving 5 bases between them. DNA for the CDR3: TGTGCCAGCAGTTATCGATACGAGCAGTACTTC. This gives the protein CASSYRYEQYF.

The chain recombines TRBV21-1 with TRBJ2-5; TRBD2, the D gene given by the table, was not confirmed from the DNA. TRBV21-1 is annotated as a pseudogene. The CDR3 contains 16 residues. CDR3 sequence reads: CASSKLYGRYQETQYF. CDR3 in DNA: TGTGCCAGCAGCAAACTTTACGGGAGGTACCAAGAGACCCAGTACTTC.

V is TRBV7-2 and J is TRBJ2-7, with TRBD2 matching over 8 bases. Germline V gene sequence: CDR1 SGHTA, CDR2 FQGNSA. V dropped 2 bases and J dropped 1; count of bases not matched to a gene: 4. There are 15 residues in the CDR3. This CDR3 is CASSLLRGASYEQYF. For the CDR3, the DNA is TGTGCCAGCAGCTTACTGCGGGGGGCATCCTACGAGCAGTACTTC.

V is TRBV10-3 and J is TRBJ2-3; a weak D match, TRBD2 (5 bases). The V end was cut by 3 bases, the J end by 2 bases, with 9 bases between. The CDR3 runs to 14 residues. Germline CDR1 is ENHRY and CDR2 is SYGVKD. In nucleotides, the CDR3 is TGTGCCATCAGTGATCCGGGATCCACAGATACGCAGTATTTT. As protein: CAISDPGSTDTQYF.

The chain combines TRBV19 with TRBJ2-1; 7 bases are a match to TRBD2. Losses at the gene ends were 3 bases for V and 5 bases for J; bases not matched to a gene: 7. This CDR3 has 15 amino acids. Germline CDR1 is LNHDA and CDR2 is SQIVND (reference sequence). Here the CDR3 reads CASSIGSGLNNEQFF. The CDR3 DNA sequence: TGTGCCAGTAGTATCGGTAGCGGGTTAAACAATGAGCAGTTCTTC.

This chain links TRBV29-1 with TRBJ2-1, with D uncertain. Germline loops: CDR1 SQVTM, CDR2 ANQGSEA. V shed 3 bases and J shed 3 bases, with 12 bases lying between them. There are 14 residues in the CDR3. The chain's CDR3 is CSVDGVLFYNEQFF. CDR3 nucleotide sequence: TGCAGCGTTGATGGGGTTTTATTCTACAATGAGCAGTTCTTC.

This chain links TRBV15 with TRBJ1-4; the D is unclear. The CDR3 spans 14 residues. Germline V CDR1 and CDR2: LNHNV, YYDKDF (reference sequence). Deletions cut 5 bases from V and 6 bases from J, with 13 bases between. CDR3 DNA: TGTGCCACCAGCGGAAACAGCATTTATGAAAAACTGTTTTTT. Protein sequence: CATSGNSIYEKLFF.

The chain has TRBV6-6 and TRBJ1-2; D ambiguous. Germline V CDR1 and CDR2: MNHNY, SVGAGI (reference sequence). The V gene lost 6 bases and the J gene lost 5 bases, with 4 bases spanning the gap. The CDR3 contains 10 residues. CDR3 in amino acids: CASRLYGYTF. For the CDR3, the DNA is TGTGCCAGCAGATTGTATGGCTACACCTTC.

The chain has TRBV7-9 and TRBJ2-7; 7 nucleotides line up with TRBD1. Losses at the gene ends were 5 bases for V and 5 bases for J; bases not matched to a gene: 12. Germline CDR1 SEHNR, CDR2 FQNEAQ (reference sequence). The CDR3 has 15 residues. The CDR3 DNA is TGTGCCAGCAGCCCAGTTGTGGTCAGGGGGAACGAGCAGTACTTC. Translated, it gives CASSPVVVRGNEQYF.